Given below is one TCR beta chain in context. Its antigen remains unknown. The data were taken from a study of T cell repertoires in cytomegalovirus infection. In the study overall: It was the public TCR beta signatures that indicated both CMV infection and matching HLA type.

TCRdb re-analysed the reads in MiXCR, keeping a single row per CDR3 protein. The top ten hold over 10% of the sample, which has 650,000 to 900,000 distinct CDR3 sequences, about 29% seen once. Study-level results: Dominating the ex vivo response were HLA-C-restricted CMV-specific TCR beta clonotypes.

From germline, CDR1 is DFQATT and CDR2 SNEGSKA (reference sequence). This CDR3 has 13 residues. The V gene lost 6 bases and the J gene lost 2 bases, with 14 bases spanning the gap. The rearrangement links TRBV20-1 to TRBJ2-7, with unresolved D. The TCR originated in a human donor in good health (CMV status not recorded). Some clones in this sample may be carry-over from other donors' samples. The sample consisted of cultured CD8+ T cells from PBMCs, taken from culture after CMV antigen stimulation. The CDR3, as DNA: TGCAGTGCCCGCGGAAGAATAGCCTACGAGCAGTACGTC. Translated, it gives CSARGRIAYEQYV.